Here is one TCR beta chain with its context. The data are from a study of blood T cell repertoires in COVID-19. Study-level background: COVID-19 samples from acute and convalescent phases originated in the United States, Italy and Spain. PBMCs, B-cell-depleted T cells, or T cells provided the cDNA or gDNA that made up the material.

Sequenced by immunoSEQ multiplex PCR; TCRdb stores in-frame clones only, minus some. This table has about 190,000 clones, over 75% appearing once. Germline V lookup: CDR1 LNHDA, CDR2 SQIVND (reference sequence). The CDR3 extends over 13 amino acids. V was clipped by 3 bases and J by 12 bases, with 15 bases between them. The chain recombines TRBV19 with TRBJ2-1; weak D call: TRBD2 (6 bases). This TCR came from a man in his forties or fifties who had recovered from COVID-19. Sequenced: peripheral blood. This chain's CDR3 is CASSMGTRGRQFF. The CDR3 nucleotides read TGTGCCAGTAGTATGGGGACCCGGGGGAGGCAGTTCTTC.